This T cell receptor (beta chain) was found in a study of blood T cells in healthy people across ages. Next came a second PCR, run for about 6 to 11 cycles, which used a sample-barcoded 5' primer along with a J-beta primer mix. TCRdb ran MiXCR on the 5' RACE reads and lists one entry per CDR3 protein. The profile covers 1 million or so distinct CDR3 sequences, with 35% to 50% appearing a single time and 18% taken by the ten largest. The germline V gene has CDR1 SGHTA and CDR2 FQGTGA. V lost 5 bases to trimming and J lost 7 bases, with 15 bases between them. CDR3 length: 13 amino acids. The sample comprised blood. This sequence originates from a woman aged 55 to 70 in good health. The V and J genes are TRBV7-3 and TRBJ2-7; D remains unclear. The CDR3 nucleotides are TGTGCCAGCAGCAAGACATTATCGAATGAGCAGTACTTC. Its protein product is CASSKTLSNEQYF.